This is a list of T cell receptor beta chains from one sample in a study of post-analysis software for immune sequencing data. TCRdb itself ran the PCR reads through MiXCR, one entry per CDR3 protein. This table has hundreds of thousands of distinct CDR3 sequences, 59% appearing once. Sequences were obtained from blood. Source of these receptors: a girl aged 2 to 10 with multiple sclerosis. Both conserved end residues are part of each CDR3. The order of the fields is clone size, J gene, V gene, D gene, CDR3 DNA, CDR3 protein. The D gene is left open where the match is weak. Rows may omit the clone size; those that give it use once, few, many or a size class.

abundance: NA; j_gene: TRBJ2-1; v_gene: TRBV12-3/TRBV12-4; d_gene: NA; CDR3nt: TGTGCCAGCAACCGAGAGATCGATGAGCAGTTCTTC; CDR3aa: CASNREIDEQFF
abundance: NA; j_gene: TRBJ2-3; v_gene: TRBV5-1; d_gene: TRBD2; CDR3nt: TGCGCCAGCACCTCCCGACTAGCGGGGGGGCAAGATACGCAGTATTTT; CDR3aa: CASTSRLAGGQDTQYF
abundance: once; j_gene: TRBJ1-2; v_gene: TRBV6-5; d_gene: NA; CDR3nt: TGTGCCAGCACCACAGATGTTAACTATGGCTACACCTTC; CDR3aa: CASTTDVNYGYTF
abundance: NA; j_gene: TRBJ2-1; v_gene: TRBV25-1; d_gene: TRBD2; CDR3nt: TGTGCCAGCAGTGTACTAGCGGGGGGGGATAGTGAGCAGTTCTTC; CDR3aa: CASSVLAGGDSEQFF
abundance: few; j_gene: TRBJ1-4; v_gene: TRBV7-2; d_gene: NA; CDR3nt: TGTGCCAGCAGCTTAGCCGGGGGGTACATCAACGGAAAACTGTTTTTT; CDR3aa: CASSLAGGYINGKLFF
abundance: NA; j_gene: TRBJ2-1; v_gene: TRBV7-9; d_gene: NA; CDR3nt: TGTGCCAGCAGCTTAGTAGCGGAGTACAATGAGCAGTTCTTC; CDR3aa: CASSLVAEYNEQFF
abundance: NA; j_gene: TRBJ2-5; v_gene: TRBV7-3; d_gene: NA; CDR3nt: TGTGCCAGCAGCTTACGCCCGGGGGCCGGGGAGACCCAGTACTTC; CDR3aa: CASSLRPGAGETQYF
abundance: NA; j_gene: TRBJ1-2; v_gene: TRBV6-6; d_gene: NA; CDR3nt: TGTGCCAGCAGCCACGGGACGGGGAACTATGGCTACACCTTC; CDR3aa: CASSHGTGNYGYTF
abundance: NA; j_gene: TRBJ2-7; v_gene: TRBV6-1; d_gene: TRBD1; CDR3nt: TGTGCCTCGGGACAGGGCTACGAGCAGTACTTC; CDR3aa: CASGQGYEQYF
abundance: once; j_gene: TRBJ2-5; v_gene: TRBV20-1; d_gene: NA; CDR3nt: TGCAGTGCCTATGGAGATTCGGGGAAGACCCAGTACTTC; CDR3aa: CSAYGDSGKTQYF
abundance: NA; j_gene: TRBJ1-2; v_gene: TRBV20-1; d_gene: NA; CDR3nt: TGCAGTGCTGCCGGGGCCGCGTACTATGGCTACACCTTC; CDR3aa: CSAAGAAYYGYTF
abundance: NA; j_gene: TRBJ1-1; v_gene: TRBV4-1; d_gene: NA; CDR3nt: TGCGCCAGCAGGGCGTCGGGGATCAACACTGAAGCTTTCTTT; CDR3aa: CASRASGINTEAFF
abundance: NA; j_gene: TRBJ1-1; v_gene: TRBV5-5; d_gene: NA; CDR3nt: TGTGCCAGCAGCTTATCTCCGGGGTGGGACACTGAAGCTTTCTTT; CDR3aa: CASSLSPGWDTEAFF
abundance: NA; j_gene: TRBJ2-3; v_gene: TRBV11-2; d_gene: TRBD2; CDR3nt: TGTGCCAGCAGCCCCACTAGCGGGACAGTGACAAATACGCAGTATTTT; CDR3aa: CASSPTSGTVTNTQYF
abundance: NA; j_gene: TRBJ1-2; v_gene: TRBV5-1; d_gene: NA; CDR3nt: TGCGCCAGTAGCATCGGACAGACCTATGGCTACACCTTC; CDR3aa: CASSIGQTYGYTF
abundance: few; j_gene: TRBJ1-1; v_gene: TRBV29-1; d_gene: NA; CDR3nt: TGCAGCGTTGGGGGGGCCCTGAACACTGAAGCTTTCTTT; CDR3aa: CSVGGALNTEAFF
abundance: NA; j_gene: TRBJ1-5; v_gene: TRBV6-5; d_gene: NA; CDR3nt: TGTGCCAGCAGTTACTCAAAACAGGGACTCGGTAGCAATCAGCCCCAGCATTTT; CDR3aa: CASSYSKQGLGSNQPQHF
abundance: NA; j_gene: TRBJ1-2; v_gene: TRBV5-1; d_gene: NA; CDR3nt: TGCGCCAGCTCAAAGGACCTGGACTATGGCTACACCTTC; CDR3aa: CASSKDLDYGYTF
abundance: NA; j_gene: TRBJ2-1; v_gene: TRBV11-1; d_gene: TRBD1; CDR3nt: TGTGCCAGCAGCTTACAACAGGGGACCCAGCAGTTCTTC; CDR3aa: CASSLQQGTQQFF
abundance: few; j_gene: TRBJ2-3; v_gene: TRBV10-1; d_gene: NA; CDR3nt: TGCGCCAGCAGCGATATCACAGATACGCAGTATTTT; CDR3aa: CASSDITDTQYF
abundance: NA; j_gene: TRBJ1-2; v_gene: TRBV5-1; d_gene: NA; CDR3nt: TGCGCCAGCAGCTCCGGCAGGGTAGGCTATGGCTACACCTTC; CDR3aa: CASSSGRVGYGYTF
abundance: NA; j_gene: TRBJ2-7; v_gene: TRBV25-1; d_gene: NA; CDR3nt: TGTGCCAGCAGTGAATCGGCCAGGGGGGCCTACGAGCAGTACTTC; CDR3aa: CASSESARGAYEQYF